The next 28 T cell receptor beta chains were all read from a single sample in a study of T cell responses to AZD1222 COVID-19 vaccine. The method was immunoSEQ multiplex PCR; TCRdb's version includes in-frame clones alone and lacks a portion of them. The data show 110,000 to 150,000 clones, around 94% seen once. The specimen comprised peripheral blood, sampled after recovery from COVID-19. These receptors were taken from an adult who had recovered from COVID-19.

The V call is TRBV23-1, the J call TRBJ2-6; possibly TRBD2 for D (5 bases). TRBV23-1 counts as an open reading frame of uncertain function. The V end was cut by 0 bases, the J end by 0 bases, with 15 bases between. This CDR3 has 19 amino acids. The CDR3 DNA reads as TGCGCCAGCAGTCAATCGCCATTGGCAGGACTCTCTGGGGCCAACGTCCTGACTTTC. As protein: CASSQSPLAGLSGANVLTF.

The chain combines TRBV5-1 with TRBJ1-1; D call uncertain. V lost 3 bases and J 1 base, leaving 19 bases between the germline ends. This CDR3 comprises 17 residues. Germline V gene lookup returns CDR1 SGHRS and CDR2 YFSETQ. The CDR3, as DNA: TGCGCCAGCAGCTCCCGTCCCCTTTCCCTGGGGAACACTGAAGCTTTCTTT. The encoded protein is CASSSRPLSLGNTEAFF.

V gene TRBV5-1 combines with J gene TRBJ1-3; D gene uncertain. CDR1 and CDR2 from the germline V gene are SGHRS and YFSETQ. Trimming left V 0 bases short and J 1 base short, with 8 bases between. This CDR3 region has 15 residues. DNA for the CDR3: TGCGCCAGCAGCTTGGACGGATCTTCTGGAAACACCATATATTTT. It translates to CASSLDGSSGNTIYF. Together with reference TRBV5-1 and TRBJ1-3, the CDR3 gives the full variable domain: KAGVTQTPRYLIKTRGQQVTLSCSPISGHRSVSWYQQTPGQGLQFLFEYFSETQRNKGNFPGRFSGRQFSNSRSEMNVSTLELGDSALYLCASSLDGSSGNTIYFGEGSWLTVV.

This chain joins TRBV27 and TRBJ1-6, with a tentative D call TRBD1 (5 bases). This CDR3 contains 15 residues. Germline CDR1 and CDR2: MNHEY and SMNVEV (reference sequence). Trimming pared 3 bases from V and 8 bases from J, leaving 14 bases between. Written as DNA, the CDR3 is TGTGCCAGCAGTTTTGGAACAGGTTCTTATTCACCCCTCCACTTT. It codes for CASSFGTGSYSPLHF.

A remark on this clone: One end of the junction is discordant with germline, which a read error may explain. The chain is built from TRBV18 and TRBJ2-3; 9 positions agree with TRBD1. CDR1 and CDR2 from the germline V gene are KGHSH and LQKENI. The CDR3 is made up of 15 amino acids. CDR3 residues: CASSPPGQGGDTQYF. In nucleotides, the CDR3 is TGTGCCAGCTCGCCACCGGGACAGGGAGGAGATACGCAGTATTTT.

The V gene is TRBV7-9, the J gene TRBJ1-1; TRBD1 is a possible D gene (5 bases). This CDR3 region has 13 residues. Per germline, CDR1 SEHNR and CDR2 FQNEAQ (reference sequence). V was pared by 3 bases and J by 7 bases, with 12 bases between. CDR3 region: CASSLRGGYEAFF. Here the CDR3 DNA reads TGTGCCAGCAGCTTGAGGGGAGGATATGAAGCTTTCTTT.

The chain recombines TRBV7-2 with TRBJ1-1, with a possible D match to TRBD1 (6 bases). The CDR3 is 14 amino acids. The V gene's germline CDR1 is SGHTA and CDR2 FQGNSA. With 5 bases removed from V and 5 bases from J, the gap between germline ends came to 15 bases. CDR3 loop: CASSPDRPPTEAFF. The CDR3 bases are TGTGCCAGCAGCCCGGACAGACCCCCGACTGAAGCTTTCTTT.

This clone was counted a single time. The J gene is TRBJ1-2, the V gene TRBV5-4, with a weak D call TRBD1 (6 bases). V lost 4 bases and J 5 bases, leaving 9 bases between the germline ends. The CDR3 length is 12 residues. Per the germline V gene, CDR1 is SGHNT and CDR2 is YYREEE (reference sequence). CDR3 region: CASSPDSYGYTF. The CDR3, as DNA: TGTGCCAGCAGCCCGGACAGTTATGGCTACACCTTC.

The V call is TRBV28, the J call TRBJ1-6; the D is unclear. V lost 6 bases, J lost 4 bases, and 7 bases lay in between. Germline CDR1 is MDHEN and CDR2 is SYDVKM. The CDR3 length is 13 residues. The CDR3 DNA reads TGTGCCAGCAGGGCAGGTTATAATTCACCCCTCCACTTT. This encodes CASRAGYNSPLHF.

The chain recombines TRBV9 with TRBJ1-1, with D possibly being TRBD1 (5 bases). V was shortened by 4 bases and J by 5 bases, with 18 bases between the two germline ends. CDR1 is SGDLS, CDR2 YYNGEE, per germline. The CDR3 has 15 residues. CDR3 protein: CASSPRTTVETEAFF. The CDR3 region has the DNA TGTGCCAGCAGCCCGAGGACAACTGTGGAGACTGAAGCTTTCTTT.

The chain uses TRBV19 and TRBJ2-7; TRBD2 aligns across 8 bases. V shed 3 bases, J shed 3 bases, and the junction held 4 bases outside the gene matches. The CDR3 extends over 14 amino acids. CDR1 and CDR2 (germline): LNHDA, SQIVND (reference sequence). The CDR3 DNA is TGTGCCAGTAGTATCAGCAGCGGGAGCTACGAGCAGTACTTC. Its protein product is CASSISSGSYEQYF.

The chain joins TRBV7-8 to TRBJ2-7, with D perhaps matching TRBD2 (6 bases). With 4 bases removed from V and 5 bases from J, the gap between germline ends came to 12 bases. The CDR3 is 13 amino acids. CDR1 SGHVS and CDR2 FQNEAQ come from the germline V gene. CDR3 nucleotide sequence: TGTGCCAGCAGCTCTACTAGCCTCGACGAGCAGTACTTC. It encodes CASSSTSLDEQYF.

This clone appeared a single time. The V call is TRBV5-1, the J call TRBJ2-6; D is unclear. Germline V CDR1 and CDR2: SGHRS, YFSETQ. The V and J ends lost 2 bases and 0 bases respectively, with 18 bases between them. The CDR3 length is 19 residues. CDR3 sequence reads: CASSLQSPGRFSGANVLTF. The CDR3 coding sequence is TGCGCCAGCAGCTTACAATCACCAGGACGGTTCTCTGGGGCCAACGTCCTGACTTTC.

This chain joins TRBV6-2 or TRBV6-3 and TRBJ1-4; 7 bases fit TRBD1. Germline-derived CDR1 and CDR2 are MNHEY and SVGEGT. The CDR3 is 15 amino acids. Trimming took 4 bases from V and 4 from J; bases not matched to a gene: 6. The CDR3 sequence: CASSSPGQLNEKLFF. CDR3 nucleotides: TGTGCCAGCAGTTCGCCGGGACAGCTTAATGAAAAACTGTTTTTT.

CDR3 bases: TGCGCCAGCAGCCAAGACTGGGAGTTCTCCAGATTTAACTCTGGAAACACCATATATTTT. Translating it yields CASSQDWEFSRFNSGNTIYF. The chain uses TRBV4-1 and TRBJ1-3; the D is unclear. V was shortened by 0 bases and J by 0 bases, with 21 bases between the two germline ends. The CDR3 is 20 residues long. Germline CDR1 is MGHRA and CDR2 is YSYEKL.

The chain uses TRBV10-1 and TRBJ2-3; 12 bases fit TRBD2. J was trimmed by 1 base and V by 2 bases; bases with no gene match: 4. Germline CDR1 WNHNN, CDR2 SYGVQD (reference sequence). The CDR3 consists of 17 residues. CDR3 bases: TGCGCCAGCAGTGAGCAGCGGACTAGCGGGGGCACAGATACGCAGTATTTT. Translating it yields CASSEQRTSGGTDTQYF.

The chain uses TRBV24-1 and TRBJ2-1, with no clear D. Per the germline V gene, CDR1 is KGHDR and CDR2 is SFDVKD. This CDR3 contains 15 residues. The V gene lost 3 bases and the J gene lost 7 bases, with 15 bases spanning the gap. The CDR3 bases are TGTGCCACCAGTGATCCCTCCACCCCCGCGAATGAGCAGTTCTTC. It codes for CATSDPSTPANEQFF.

This chain joins TRBV21-1 and TRBJ1-2; no DNA check was done on the table's D call, TRBD1. TRBV21-1 is tagged as a pseudogene. The CDR3 covers 16 residues. CDR3 DNA: TGTGCCAGCAGCAAACGGTATACGGTTGGGCCTTATGGCTACACCTTC. This encodes CASSKRYTVGPYGYTF.

The gene calls are TRBV5-6 and TRBJ2-7; D could derive from TRBD1 or TRBD2 (5 bases each). The CDR3 is made up of 14 amino acids. Germline assignment: CDR1 SGHDT and CDR2 YYEEEE. Trimming cost V 0 bases and J 7 bases, with 14 bases left between them. CDR3 region: CASSLAGTSPEQYF. CDR3 nucleotide sequence: TGTGCCAGCAGCTTGGCCGGGACGAGCCCAGAGCAGTACTTC.

V and J are TRBV30 and TRBJ1-1, with TRBD1 matching 7 bases. Germline V gives CDR1 GTSNPN, CDR2 SVGIG (reference sequence). The CDR3 loop spans 11 amino acids. J gave up 11 bases and V 3 bases, and 6 bases lay outside the gene matches. CDR3 sequence (DNA): TGTGCCTGGAGGGACCAGGGGGGGGCTTTCTTT. It translates to CAWRDQGGAFF.

The chain combines TRBV19 with TRBJ2-1; D perhaps matches TRBD2 (5 bases). V was trimmed by 0 bases and J by 4 bases, leaving 7 bases between them. The CDR3 runs 14 residues. Germline V gene lookup returns CDR1 LNHDA and CDR2 SQIVND (reference sequence). Written as DNA, the CDR3 is TGTGCCAGTAGTATAGAGCGGGTGTACAATGAGCAGTTCTTC. It specifies CASSIERVYNEQFF. Supplemented by reference TRBV19 and TRBJ2-1, the full variable domain reads DGGITQSPKYLFRKEGQNVTLSCEQNLNHDAMYWYRQDPGQGLRLIYYSQIVNDFQKGDIAEGYSVSREKKESFPLTVTSAQKNPTAFYLCASSIERVYNEQFFGPGTRLTVL.

V gene TRBV11-3 combines with J gene TRBJ2-5; D ambiguous. Germline V gene lookup returns CDR1 SGHNT and CDR2 YENEEA. CDR3 length: 13 amino acids. V was shortened by 4 bases and J by 5 bases, with 11 bases between the two germline ends. The DNA of the CDR3 is TGTGCCAGCAGCTCTCGAGATAGTGAGACCCAGTACTTC. Translating gives CASSSRDSETQYF.

This clone has only one observation. The rearrangement links TRBV5-1 to TRBJ1-4, with D perhaps TRBD1 (6 bases). CDR1 SGHRS and CDR2 YFSETQ come from the germline V gene. V gave up 7 bases and J gave up 7 bases, with 17 bases separating them. The CDR3 loop spans 14 amino acids. CDR3 loop: CASRRDTRGEKLFF. CDR3 DNA sequence: TGCGCCAGCCGCCGGGACACGAGAGGTGAAAAACTGTTTTTT.

The V and J genes are TRBV4-1 and TRBJ1-4; 8 nucleotides match TRBD1. J gave up 7 bases and V 1 base, and 5 bases lay outside the gene matches. The CDR3 contains 15 residues. Germline V gives CDR1 MGHRA, CDR2 YSYEKL. The CDR3 nucleotides read TGCGCCAGCAGCCAAGGACAGGGGTCGGCTGAAAAACTGTTTTTT. Translated, it gives CASSQGQGSAEKLFF.

This clone was counted a single time. This chain links TRBV28 with TRBJ1-2; 10 nucleotides align to TRBD1. Per the germline V gene, CDR1 is MDHEN and CDR2 is SYDVKM. The CDR3 has 17 residues. V dropped 6 bases and J dropped 0; count of bases not matched to a gene: 10. DNA of the CDR3: TGTGCCAGCAGACGAAACCCCGGGACAGGGGCTAACTATGGCTACACCTTC. Protein product: CASRRNPGTGANYGYTF.

The rearrangement links TRBV5-1 to TRBJ2-1, with D tentatively TRBD1 or TRBD2 (5 bases each). V was shortened by 4 bases and J by 7 bases, with 15 bases between the two germline ends. Per the germline V gene, CDR1 is SGHRS and CDR2 is YFSETQ. The CDR3 spans 14 residues. The CDR3 coding sequence is TGCGCCAGCAGCACCACCCGGGACGCTAATGAGCAGTTCTTC. This codes for CASSTTRDANEQFF.

In its sample, this clone was seen once. The gene calls are TRBV27 and TRBJ1-6; 8 positions agree with TRBD1. The CDR3 is 16 amino acids. Trimming cost V 5 bases and J 10 bases; bases outside gene matches: 13. CDR1 and CDR2 from the germline V gene are MNHEY and SMNVEV (reference sequence). CDR3 sequence (DNA): TGTGCCAGCAGTCTAGGACAGGGCGTAATTGAATCACCCCTCCACTTT. This encodes CASSLGQGVIESPLHF.

V is TRBV4-2 and J is TRBJ2-5; 9 bases line up with TRBD2. Germline assignment: CDR1 LGHNA and CDR2 YNFKEQ. This CDR3 is 17 amino acids long. The junction had 14 bases not matched to a gene; V was cut back by 4 bases and J by 5 bases. CDR3 coding DNA: TGTGCCAGCAGCCCTTCCGCTGGGCTAGCGGGACGCGAGACCCAGTACTTC. It translates to CASSPSAGLAGRETQYF.